This TCR beta chain emerged from a study of T cell responses to AZD1222 COVID-19 vaccine. Sequencing was performed with immunoSEQ multiplex PCR; in TCRdb, only in-frame clones are kept and a portion is missing. The data show 110,000 to 150,000 clones, with around 91% seen just once and 4% to 5% held by the top ten. After removal of 4 bases from V and 13 bases from J, the junction contained 11 bases not matched to a gene. CDR1 is KGHDR and CDR2 is SFDVKD in the germline V gene. There are 14 residues in the CDR3. This TCR derives from an adult in good health. The chain joins TRBV24-1 to TRBJ2-1, with 8 bases matching TRBD2. This specimen consisted of peripheral blood, obtained on day 0 of AZD1222 vaccination. The CDR3 DNA reads as TGTGCCACCAGTGACCCGGGAGGGCGGTCGGAACAGTTCTTC. This gives the protein CATSDPGGRSEQFF.